Here is one TCR beta chain with its context. Source study methods: Reference gene primer amplification gave nucleated cell count estimates. Sequenced by immunoSEQ multiplex PCR; TCRdb stores in-frame clones only, minus some. Clone size and V and J calls were adopted from that table, with D and trimming inferred from the DNA. The sample records about 170,000 clones, 86% being singletons. The data are from a study of blood T cell repertoires in COVID-19. Study-wide context: Sources were T cells, B-cell-depleted T cells, or PBMCs; the material itself was cDNA or gDNA.

The length of the CDR3 is 14 residues. V was cut by 3 bases and J by 7 bases, with 13 bases left in between. From germline, CDR1 is SGHRS and CDR2 YFSETQ. V usage is TRBV5-1 and J usage is TRBJ2-2; D gene ambiguous. This TCR came from a woman aged 55-70 years with COVID-19, enrolled during active disease. Specimen: peripheral blood. The CDR3 DNA follows: TGCGCCAGCAGCTCAGCGCAGCGAGGCGGGGAGCTGTTTTTT. Translation gives CASSSAQRGGELFF. The variable domain in full, completed from reference TRBV5-1 and TRBJ2-2, reads KAGVTQTPRYLIKTRGQQVTLSCSPISGHRSVSWYQQTPGQGLQFLFEYFSETQRNKGNFPGRFSGRQFSNSRSEMNVSTLELGDSALYLCASSSAQRGGELFFGEGSRLTVL.